The 20 T cell receptor beta chains in this list originate from one sample, sequenced in a study of T cell changes during pregnancy in multiple sclerosis. Here immunoSEQ multiplex PCR was the method, and the copy in TCRdb shows in-frame clones only, minus some. This table has under 80,000 clones, roughly 92% appearing once. The input for sequencing was peripheral blood, taken after pregnancy. The receptor set was obtained from a female donor in good health, enrolled as a control in a pregnancy study.

V and J are TRBV4-3 and TRBJ1-1; unclear D gene. The CDR3 is made up of 15 amino acids. V was cut by 1 base and J by 5 bases, with 14 bases left in between. Germline V gives CDR1 LGHNA, CDR2 YSLEER. CDR3 protein: CASSQGSRLGTEAFF. The CDR3 bases are TGCGCCAGCAGCCAAGGGTCCAGGTTGGGTACTGAAGCTTTCTTT.

This chain joins TRBV2 and TRBJ1-5; 7 positions agree with TRBD1. With 5 bases clipped from V and 3 bases from J, the junction kept 1 base outside the gene matches. Germline V gene lookup returns CDR1 SNHLY and CDR2 FYNNEI. This CDR3 spans 13 amino acids. The CDR3 here is CASSQGDNQPQHF. The CDR3 DNA is TGTGCCAGCAGTCAGGGGGACAATCAGCCCCAGCATTTT.

J is TRBJ2-5 and V is TRBV29-1, with 7 nucleotides matching TRBD1. V lost 4 bases to trimming and J lost 5 bases; unmatched junction nucleotides: 4. CDR3 length: 12 amino acids. Germline loops: CDR1 SQVTM, CDR2 ANQGSEA. The CDR3 spells CSVVQGPETQYF. For the CDR3, the DNA is TGCAGCGTTGTACAGGGGCCGGAGACCCAGTACTTC.

This chain links TRBV10-3 with TRBJ1-2; TRBD1 might be the D (5 bases). V shed 0 bases and J shed 10 bases, with 12 bases lying between them. This CDR3 region has 13 residues. Germline CDR1 is ENHRY and CDR2 is SYGVKD. CDR3 region: CAISESRGSDYTF. The CDR3 nucleotides are TGTGCCATCAGTGAGTCGCGGGGGTCTGACTACACCTTC.

The gene calls are TRBV5-1 and TRBJ1-2; 7 positions match TRBD1. CDR3 length: 16 amino acids. The germline V gene has CDR1 SGHRS and CDR2 YFSETQ. The V and J ends lost 0 bases and 7 bases, in that order; junction bases with no gene match: 12. The CDR3 DNA sequence: TGCGCCAGCAGCTTGGCGACAGGGCCACGGGAGGGTGGCTACACCTTC. This gives the protein CASSLATGPREGGYTF.

The chain uses TRBV9 and TRBJ2-3; D possibly corresponds to TRBD1 (5 bases). V lost 3 bases, J lost 0 bases, and 5 bases lay in between. The CDR3 totals 13 residues. CDR1 SGDLS and CDR2 YYNGEE come from the germline V gene. The CDR3 sequence is CASSEGSTDTQYF. The CDR3 DNA reads TGTGCCAGCAGCGAGGGGAGCACAGATACGCAGTATTTT.

The V gene is TRBV10-3, the J gene TRBJ2-5; 8 nucleotides line up with TRBD2. The J call may be mistaken, given a closer DNA end match to TRBJ2-7. The CDR3 spans 13 residues. Germline V gene lookup returns CDR1 ENHRY and CDR2 SYGVKD. This CDR3 reads CAISGAGAYEQYF. CDR3 DNA: TGTGCCATCAGTGGAGCGGGAGCCTACGAGCAGTACTTC.

The gene calls are TRBV4-1 and TRBJ2-3; 8 positions match TRBD2. The CDR3 is made up of 17 amino acids. J gave up 2 bases and V 3 bases, and 10 bases lay outside the gene matches. Per the germline V gene, CDR1 is MGHRA and CDR2 is YSYEKL. CDR3 in DNA: TGCGCCAGCAGCCAGGCCCCGGGGGGGCATGACACAGATACGCAGTATTTT. The encoded protein is CASSQAPGGHDTDTQYF.

V and J are TRBV6-1 and TRBJ2-5; 12 bases match TRBD2. The CDR3 length is 15 residues. V gave up 5 bases and J gave up 4 bases; unmatched junction bases: 5. The germline gives CDR1 MNHNS, CDR2 SASEGT. The CDR3 DNA sequence: TGTGCCAGCAGTACGACTAGCGGGAGAGGAGAGACCCAGTACTTC. Encoded protein: CASSTTSGRGETQYF.

This chain uses TRBV30 with TRBJ1-3, with D possibly TRBD1 on 5 matching bases. The CDR3 has 13 amino acids. Germline-derived CDR1 and CDR2 are GTSNPN and SVGIG (reference sequence). Trimming stripped 4 bases from V and 1 base from J, with 8 bases between. This chain's CDR3 is CAWMTESGNTIYF. CDR3 in DNA: TGTGCCTGGATGACAGAGTCTGGAAACACCATATATTTT.

DNA of the CDR3: TGCGCCAGCAGATCAGATAGCGGAGACTCCTACAATGAGCAGTTCTTC. Residues: CASRSDSGDSYNEQFF. The rearrangement joins TRBV5-1 to TRBJ2-1, with D perhaps matching TRBD2 (6 bases). Germline V lookup: CDR1 SGHRS, CDR2 YFSETQ. V lost 5 bases, J lost 0 bases, and 15 bases lay in between. The length of the CDR3 is 16 residues.

This clone was counted once. This chain uses TRBV6-5 with TRBJ1-1; D not certain. Trimming removed 0 bases at V and 1 base at J, with 6 bases between. Per germline, CDR1 MNHEY and CDR2 SVGAGI. This CDR3 is 14 amino acids long. CDR3: CASSYSSRNTEAFF. For the CDR3, the DNA is TGTGCCAGCAGTTACTCGAGTAGGAACACTGAAGCTTTCTTT.

The chain uses TRBV5-1 and TRBJ2-1, with 8 bases fitting TRBD2. Trimming at V came to 0 bases and at J to 10 bases, leaving 15 bases not matched to a gene. CDR1 and CDR2 (germline): SGHRS, YFSETQ. The length of the CDR3 is 17 residues. The CDR3 nucleotides are TGCGCCAGCAGCTTGGCCACTATGACTAGCGAGGTGGGGGAGCAGTTCTTC. It yields the protein CASSLATMTSEVGEQFF.

The rearrangement links TRBV5-4 to TRBJ2-7; D is possibly TRBD1 (6 bases). CDR1 is SGHNT, CDR2 YYREEE, per germline (reference sequence). V was cut by 4 bases and J by 2 bases, with 13 bases left in between. The CDR3 runs 14 residues. The CDR3: CASSNQGFPYEQYF. In DNA form, the CDR3 reads TGTGCCAGCAGCAACCAGGGGTTCCCCTACGAGCAGTACTTC.

This sequence joins TRBV5-4 and TRBJ1-2; TRBD1 agrees at 9 bases. There are 16 residues in the CDR3. Germline V gene sequence: CDR1 SGHNT, CDR2 YYREEE (reference sequence). Losses at the gene ends were 3 bases for V and 4 bases for J; bases not matched to a gene: 10. The CDR3 DNA reads TGTGCCAGCAGCTCGGGAGGGGACAGGGTTGTCTATGGCTACACCTTC. It codes for CASSSGGDRVVYGYTF.

As regards this clone: The sample contains more than one DNA sequence encoding this CDR3. The gene calls are TRBV18 and TRBJ2-3, with TRBD2 matching 8 bases. J gave up 1 base and V 2 bases, and 2 bases lay outside the gene matches. Per germline, CDR1 KGHSH and CDR2 LQKENI. The CDR3 is 15 residues long. CDR3 nucleotide sequence: TGTGCCAGCTCACCATCGCGGGGGGGCACAGATACGCAGTATTTT. It codes for CASSPSRGGTDTQYF.

This chain uses TRBV7-9 with TRBJ1-1, with D possibly matching TRBD1 (5 bases). CDR1 and CDR2 from the germline V gene are SEHNR and FQNEAQ (reference sequence). V was clipped by 5 bases and J by 7 bases, with 17 bases between them. This CDR3 has 14 residues. The CDR3 reads CASSPPGTRSEAFF. CDR3 in DNA: TGTGCCAGCAGCCCCCCAGGGACTCGGAGTGAAGCTTTCTTT. Complete variable domain (other parts from reference TRBV7-9 and TRBJ1-1): DTGVSQNPRHKITKRGQNVTFRCDPISEHNRLYWYRQTLGQGPEFLTYFQNEAQLEKSRLLSDRFSAERPKGSFSTLEIQRTEQGDSAMYLCASSPPGTRSEAFFGQGTRLTVV.

The rearrangement joins TRBV15 to TRBJ2-1, with D perhaps matching TRBD2 (5 bases). CDR3 length equals 16 residues. The ends were cut back, 0 bases at V and 1 base at J, with 10 bases in the middle. Germline CDR1 LNHNV, CDR2 YYDKDF (reference sequence). The CDR3 loop reads CATSRDQAGSYNEQFF. The CDR3 DNA sequence: TGTGCCACCAGCAGAGATCAGGCGGGTTCCTACAATGAGCAGTTCTTC.

The chain combines TRBV28 with TRBJ2-6, with TRBD1 matching over 7 bases. The CDR3 length is 15 residues. Germline V lookup: CDR1 MDHEN, CDR2 SYDVKM. Trimming at V came to 6 bases and at J to 3 bases, leaving 5 bases not matched to a gene. Here the CDR3 reads CASRRQGGGANVLTF. Written as DNA, the CDR3 is TGTGCCAGCAGGCGACAGGGTGGTGGGGCCAACGTCCTGACTTTC.

The J gene is TRBJ1-5, the V gene TRBV19; TRBD1 matches at 7 bases. This CDR3 is 15 amino acids long. The junction had 10 bases not matched to a gene; V was cut back by 5 bases and J by 6 bases. The germline V gene has CDR1 LNHDA and CDR2 SQIVND (reference sequence). This CDR3 is CASSPRQGGAQPQHF. The DNA of the CDR3 is TGTGCCAGTAGTCCTAGACAGGGTGGGGCTCAGCCCCAGCATTTT.